This TCR beta chain derives from a study of somatic mutations in cytotoxic T cells in rheumatoid arthritis. Study background: Selected populations of V beta antibody-stained T cells underwent flow sorting at nearly 100% purity; these encompassed V beta1+ cells subjected to TCRB sequencing. Study-level results: A largest CD8+ clone above 20% of CD8+ cells occurred in about an eighth of the roughly 65 patients. Statistically, CD8+ T-cell clonality was not significantly distinct between individuals with rheumatoid arthritis and age-matched healthy controls.

V was cut by 0 bases and J by 7 bases, with 5 bases left in between. Germline V gives CDR1 SQVTM, CDR2 ANQGSEA. There are 11 residues in the CDR3. TCRdb's table, derived via immunoSEQ multiplex PCR, lists solely in-frame clones and lacks some. The sample consists of about 18,000 clones, about 80% of them appearing once. For this clone: The antigen remains undetermined.

The V and J genes are TRBV29-1 and TRBJ2-3; no clear D. The sequenced material came from CD8+ T cells sorted from blood. This TCR came from a woman between 50 and 59 years old in good health. The CDR3 is CSVEEGNTQYF. The CDR3 DNA follows: TGCAGCGTTGAAGAGGGGAATACGCAGTATTTT.